Listed below are T cell receptor beta chains from one sample, sequenced in a study of cytomegalovirus exposure and HLA in healthy donors. Generated by immunoSEQ multiplex PCR, the TCRdb table keeps only in-frame clones and is missing some. The sample carries some 130,000 clones, approximately 81% recorded once. Material for sequencing was PBMCs. The source is a male donor in good health and CMV-seronegative. CDR3s include the opening cysteine and the closing phenylalanine or tryptophan. Each record gives: CDR3 protein, CDR3 DNA, D gene, CDR3 length, V gene, clone size, J gene. The D gene is left open where the match is weak. Clone size is stated in some rows and not others, as once, few, many or a class when expanded.

CDR3: CASSLTRVGNTEAFF; DNA: TGTGCCAGCAGCTTAACCCGGGTAGGGAACACTGAAGCTTTCTTT; D: -; length: 15; V: TRBV11-1; size: -; J: TRBJ1-1
CDR3: CASSSPEETQYF; DNA: TGCGCCAGCAGCTCTCCGGAAGAGACCCAGTACTTC; D: -; length: 12; V: TRBV5-1; size: -; J: TRBJ2-5
CDR3: CASSESGPLRGVCNQPQHF; DNA: TGCGCCAGCAGTGAGTCCGGACCCCTTCGCGGGGTTTGCAATCAGCCCCAGCATTTT; D: -; length: 19; V: TRBV10-1; size: -; J: TRBJ1-5
CDR3: CAWSATGTALYYF; DNA: TGTGCCTGGAGCGCGACCGGGACAGCGTTATACTACTTC; D: TRBD1; length: 13; V: TRBV30; size: -; J: TRBJ2-4
CDR3: CSVAGAQGVLPYEQYF; DNA: TGCAGCGTTGCGGGCGCGCAGGGGGTACTACCCTACGAGCAGTACTTC; D: TRBD1; length: 16; V: TRBV29-1; size: -; J: TRBJ2-7
CDR3: CASSDRTGTNQPQHF; DNA: TGTGCCAGCAGTGATAGGACAGGGACGAATCAGCCCCAGCATTTT; D: TRBD1; length: 15; V: TRBV6-1; size: -; J: TRBJ1-5
CDR3: CASSRQQGFDYGYTF; DNA: TGTGCCAGCAGCCGTCAACAGGGGTTCGACTATGGCTACACCTTC; D: TRBD1; length: 15; V: TRBV14; size: -; J: TRBJ1-2
CDR3: CASSSNRGNTGELFF; DNA: TGTGCCAGCAGCTCCAACAGGGGGAACACCGGGGAGCTGTTTTTT; D: TRBD1; length: 15; V: TRBV7-2; size: -; J: TRBJ2-2
CDR3: CASSSEYTQYF; DNA: TGTGCCAGCAGCTCTGAGTATACGCAGTATTTT; D: -; length: 11; V: TRBV5-4; size: -; J: TRBJ2-3
CDR3: CASSLWDGLAGGNEQFF; DNA: TGCGCCAGCAGCCTATGGGATGGACTAGCGGGAGGGAATGAGCAGTTCTTC; D: TRBD2; length: 17; V: TRBV5-1; size: -; J: TRBJ2-1
CDR3: CATRGTEMNTEAFF; DNA: TGCGCCACGAGGGGGACAGAGATGAACACTGAAGCTTTCTTT; D: TRBD1; length: 14; V: TRBV4-1; size: -; J: TRBJ1-1
CDR3: CASSLGRSSVVPTDTQYF; DNA: TGTGCCAGCAGCTTAGGGCGGTCCAGCGTCGTACCCACAGATACGCAGTATTTT; D: -; length: 18; V: TRBV11-2; size: -; J: TRBJ2-3
CDR3: CASSVAPGVGSGNTIYF; DNA: TGTGCCAGCAGCGTAGCTCCAGGGGTGGGGTCTGGAAACACCATATATTTT; D: -; length: 17; V: TRBV9; size: -; J: TRBJ1-3
CDR3: CASSAEMAGALDTQYF; DNA: TGTGCCAGCAGCGCCGAGATGGCGGGGGCATTAGATACGCAGTATTTT; D: -; length: 16; V: TRBV7-9; size: once; J: TRBJ2-3
CDR3: CASTSRPGAIETQYF; DNA: TGTGCCAGCACTTCGAGGCCGGGAGCAATAGAGACCCAGTACTTC; D: -; length: 15; V: TRBV11-2; size: -; J: TRBJ2-5
CDR3: CASSENGGASPLEQYF; DNA: TGTGCCAGCAGCGAAAACGGGGGGGCCAGTCCACTCGAGCAGTACTTC; D: TRBD2; length: 16; V: TRBV6-4; size: -; J: TRBJ2-7
CDR3: CASSPGLASTDTQYF; DNA: TGCGCCAGCAGCCCGGGACTAGCTAGCACAGATACGCAGTATTTT; D: TRBD2; length: 15; V: TRBV5-1; size: -; J: TRBJ2-3
CDR3: CASSVGLAGGPQDEQFF; DNA: TGTGCCAGCAGCGTAGGCCTAGCGGGGGGGCCGCAGGATGAGCAGTTCTTC; D: TRBD2; length: 17; V: TRBV9; size: once; J: TRBJ2-1
CDR3: CASSYSVSETQYF; DNA: TGTGCCAGCAGCTATAGCGTGTCAGAGACCCAGTACTTC; D: -; length: 13; V: TRBV11-2; size: -; J: TRBJ2-5
CDR3: CASGMVQGKTGELFF; DNA: TGCGCCAGCGGAATGGTCCAGGGAAAGACCGGGGAGCTGTTTTTT; D: -; length: 15; V: TRBV5-1; size: -; J: TRBJ2-2
CDR3: CASSLGTNLNTEAFF; DNA: TGTGCCAGCAGCTTAGGCACCAACTTGAACACTGAAGCTTTCTTT; D: -; length: 15; V: TRBV7-2; size: -; J: TRBJ1-1
CDR3: CASRGLSKGETQYF; DNA: TGTGCCAGCAGAGGACTTTCTAAGGGTGAGACCCAGTACTTC; D: -; length: 14; V: TRBV2; size: -; J: TRBJ2-5
CDR3: CASSLLAGGGDTQYF; DNA: TGTGCCAGCAGTCTCCTCGCGGGAGGCGGAGATACGCAGTATTTT; D: TRBD2; length: 15; V: TRBV6-4; size: -; J: TRBJ2-3
CDR3: CASSLDVGQPQHF; DNA: TGCGCCAGCAGCTTGGACGTGGGCCAGCCCCAGCATTTT; D: -; length: 13; V: TRBV5-1; size: -; J: TRBJ1-5
CDR3: CATTSVRGEQYF; DNA: TGTGCCACCACTAGCGTACGGGGCGAGCAGTACTTC; D: TRBD2; length: 12; V: TRBV2; size: -; J: TRBJ2-7
CDR3: CASSLLGEGDSISYEQYF; DNA: TGTGCCAGCAGTTTATTAGGGGAAGGGGACTCAATATCCTACGAGCAGTACTTC; D: -; length: 18; V: TRBV28; size: -; J: TRBJ2-7
CDR3: CASRKWGGGPLHF; DNA: TGTGCCAGCAGGAAGTGGGGAGGGGGTCCCCTCCACTTT; D: -; length: 13; V: TRBV21-1; size: -; J: TRBJ1-6
CDR3: CATSSPTMTSTDTQYF; DNA: TGTGCCACCAGCAGTCCCACTATGACTAGCACAGATACGCAGTATTTT; D: -; length: 16; V: TRBV15; size: -; J: TRBJ2-3
CDR3: CASSFLGEVPAKNIQYF; DNA: TGTGCCAGCAGCTTTCTTGGGGAGGTACCAGCCAAAAACATTCAGTACTTC; D: -; length: 17; V: TRBV7-9; size: -; J: TRBJ2-4
CDR3: CASSLKGQGGHTEAFF; DNA: TGTGCCAGCAGCTTAAAGGGACAGGGGGGGCACACTGAAGCTTTCTTT; D: TRBD1; length: 16; V: TRBV7-8; size: -; J: TRBJ1-1
CDR3: CASSPSDRGWGYTGELFF; DNA: TGTGCCAGCAGTCCATCGGATCGCGGGTGGGGATACACCGGGGAGCTGTTTTTT; D: -; length: 18; V: TRBV27; size: -; J: TRBJ2-2
CDR3: CASSLAGQGNYGYTF; DNA: TGTGCCAGCAGTCTAGCTGGACAGGGAAACTATGGCTACACCTTC; D: TRBD1; length: 15; V: TRBV27; size: -; J: TRBJ1-2
CDR3: CASSLPRASGRGTNTGELFF; DNA: TGTGCCAGCAGTTTACCTCGTGCTAGCGGGAGAGGAACGAACACCGGGGAGCTGTTTTTT; D: TRBD2; length: 20; V: TRBV28; size: -; J: TRBJ2-2
CDR3: CASIQGQGLVVGQPQHF; DNA: TGTGCCAGCATTCAGGGACAGGGGCTAGTGGTAGGTCAGCCCCAGCATTTT; D: TRBD1; length: 17; V: TRBV28; size: -; J: TRBJ1-5
CDR3: CASSSRNYGYTF; DNA: TGTGCCAGCAGCTCCCGTAACTATGGCTACACCTTC; D: -; length: 12; V: TRBV7-2; size: few; J: TRBJ1-2
CDR3: CASSELTSGVTGELFF; DNA: TGTGCCAGCAGTGAATTGACTAGCGGCGTCACCGGGGAGCTGTTTTTT; D: TRBD2; length: 16; V: TRBV6-1; size: -; J: TRBJ2-2
CDR3: CASRRDFSYGYTF; DNA: TGTGCCAGCAGAAGGGACTTTAGTTATGGCTACACCTTC; D: -; length: 13; V: TRBV6-5; size: -; J: TRBJ1-2
CDR3: CASSSTAAGGIYGYTF; DNA: TGTGCCAGCAGTTCTACGGCGGCAGGGGGCATCTATGGCTACACCTTC; D: TRBD1; length: 16; V: TRBV7-9; size: -; J: TRBJ1-2
CDR3: CASSFSYEQYF; DNA: TGTGCCAGCAGTTTCTCGTACGAGCAGTACTTC; D: -; length: 11; V: TRBV27; size: -; J: TRBJ2-7
CDR3: CASSSRPNPGGGSPLHF; DNA: TGTGCCAGCAGTTCACGCCCGAACCCGGGCGGAGGTTCACCCCTCCACTTT; D: -; length: 17; V: TRBV27; size: -; J: TRBJ1-6
CDR3: CASSFGTNTEAFF; DNA: TGTGCCAGCAGCTTCGGGACTAACACTGAAGCTTTCTTT; D: -; length: 13; V: TRBV7-3; size: -; J: TRBJ1-1
CDR3: CASSSAASGGVQETQYF; DNA: TGCGCCAGCAGTTCCGCCGCTAGCGGGGGTGTTCAAGAGACCCAGTACTTC; D: TRBD2; length: 17; V: TRBV5-1; size: -; J: TRBJ2-5
CDR3: CASTARRQGVNTEAFF; DNA: TGCGCCAGCACGGCCCGTAGACAGGGAGTGAACACTGAAGCTTTCTTT; D: TRBD1; length: 16; V: TRBV10-1; size: -; J: TRBJ1-1